A single sample gave rise to the 15 T cell receptor beta chains below, sequenced in a study of response to subunit inactivated influenza vaccine. TCRdb re-derived calls from the RT-PCR reads in MiXCR, one entry per CDR3 protein. The sample gives 700,000 to 800,000 distinct CDR3 sequences, around a sixth of which show up once; approximately 11% is in the top ten. Sequencing was performed on PBMCs from blood, taken about 5 days after vaccination. The receptors here all came from a man aged 50 or older who received an inactivated influenza vaccine.

DNA of the CDR3: TGTGCCAGCAGTGAATCAAGGGGCCTTATCAGTGGCTACACCTTC. It codes for CASSESRGLISGYTF. The rearrangement links TRBV2 to TRBJ1-2; D is perhaps TRBD1 (5 bases). Germline values: CDR1 SNHLY, CDR2 FYNNEI. The V gene lost 2 bases and the J gene lost 7 bases, with 17 bases spanning the gap. There are 15 residues in the CDR3.

The V gene is TRBV5-1, the J gene TRBJ2-5, with D perhaps TRBD1 (6 bases). The germline CDR1 and CDR2 sequences are SGHRS and YFSETQ. V shed 4 bases and J shed 4 bases, with 17 bases lying between them. CDR3 length equals 15 residues. CDR3 region: CASSPLDSRTETQYF. CDR3 nucleotides: TGCGCCAGCAGCCCCCTGGACAGTAGGACAGAGACCCAGTACTTC.

Many counts were recorded for this clonotype. The chain employs TRBV6-1 and TRBJ2-5; no clear D. This CDR3 is 14 amino acids long. Germline V gene sequence: CDR1 MNHNS, CDR2 SASEGT. Trimming took 5 bases from V and 2 from J, leaving 12 bases between them. CDR3 region: CASSRFGWQETQYF. Written as DNA, the CDR3 is TGTGCCAGCAGTAGGTTTGGTTGGCAAGAGACCCAGTACTTC.

Worth noting for this clonotype: No conserved phenylalanine or tryptophan is present at the end of the CDR3, so a read error is the likely explanation. J is TRBJ2-7 and V is TRBV7-2; 7 bases align to TRBD2. This CDR3 comprises 15 residues. The germline CDR1 and CDR2 sequences are SGHTA and FQGNSA. V shed 0 bases and J 1 base; nucleotides not matched to a gene: 3. The chain's CDR3 is CASSLASGYSYEQYI. The CDR3 DNA follows: TGTGCCAGCAGCTTAGCTAGCGGGTATTCCTACGAGCAGTACATC.

This clonotype was seen once. The rearrangement joins TRBV5-4 to TRBJ1-4; D is ambiguous. The CDR3 length is 15 residues. V dropped 0 bases and J dropped 3 bases, with 9 bases sitting between them. From germline, CDR1 is SGHNT and CDR2 YYREEE (reference sequence). The CDR3 region is CASSLERGANEKLFF. The CDR3, as DNA: TGTGCCAGCAGCTTGGAACGAGGAGCTAATGAAAAACTGTTTTTT.

The CDR3 loop is CASSHATLEQYF. The CDR3 DNA reads TGTGCCAGCAGTCACGCGACTCTCGAGCAGTACTTC. The rearrangement links TRBV6-2 or TRBV6-3 to TRBJ2-7, with D uncertain. The CDR3 is 12 residues long. Germline V gives CDR1 MNHEY, CDR2 SVGEGT. V was cut by 5 bases and J by 6 bases, with 11 bases left in between.

This clonotype was found a few times. This chain joins TRBV12-3 or TRBV12-4 and TRBJ2-1; maybe TRBD2 (6 bases). The CDR3 runs 13 residues. Between the trimmed V and J ends, which lost 4 bases and 10 bases, there was a span of 14 bases. This CDR3 is CASSSSLAPEQFF. The CDR3 region has the DNA TGTGCCAGCAGTTCCAGCCTAGCGCCGGAGCAGTTCTTC.

This chain joins TRBV5-6 and TRBJ2-5; 7 nucleotides match TRBD2. V gave up 3 bases and J gave up 5 bases; unmatched junction bases: 16. The germline V gene encodes CDR1 SGHDT and CDR2 YYEEEE. The CDR3 has 17 residues. CDR3 nucleotides: TGTGCCAGCAGCTCCCCCGGGACTATGGGCGGCCAGGAGACCCAGTACTTC. Its translation is CASSSPGTMGGQETQYF.

The gene calls are TRBV5-1 and TRBJ2-2; the D is unclear. Between the trimmed V and J ends, which lost 4 bases and 7 bases, there was a span of 14 bases. The germline V gene encodes CDR1 SGHRS and CDR2 YFSETQ. CDR3 length: 14 residues. The CDR3 region has the DNA TGCGCCAGCAGCCCCCCTAACTCGGACGGGGAGCTGTTTTTT. This gives the protein CASSPPNSDGELFF. Full variable domain (missing parts from reference TRBV5-1 and TRBJ2-2): KAGVTQTPRYLIKTRGQQVTLSCSPISGHRSVSWYQQTPGQGLQFLFEYFSETQRNKGNFPGRFSGRQFSNSRSEMNVSTLELGDSALYLCASSPPNSDGELFFGEGSRLTVL.

On this clonotype: At one of its ends the junction is not consistent with the germline gene, which may arise from a read error. The CDR3 region is CSGSWGPNQSQHF. In DNA form, the CDR3 reads TGCAGCGGCAGTTGGGGACCCAATCAGTCCCAGCATTTT. The chain carries TRBV29-1 and TRBJ1-5; D possibly corresponds to TRBD1 (5 bases). The CDR3 has 13 amino acids. CDR1 SQVTM and CDR2 ANQGSEA come from the germline V gene.

V is TRBV2 and J is TRBJ2-5; the D is unclear. Germline CDR1 SNHLY, CDR2 FYNNEI. The CDR3 totals 14 residues. V was cut by 2 bases and J by 5 bases, with 12 bases left in between. CDR3 bases: TGTGCCAGCAGTGAAATGGTTTTAAGGGAGACCCAGTACTTC. Residues: CASSEMVLRETQYF.

Concerning this clonotype itself: One junction end does not reproduce the germline sequence, and a read error may be involved. CDR3 bases: TGCAGTGCGAGAGGGGGAGTTAGATACGAGCAGTACTTC. This gives the protein CSARGGVRYEQYF. The rearrangement uses TRBV20-1 and TRBJ2-7, with a tentative D call TRBD1 (6 bases). CDR3 size: 13 residues. Germline CDR1 is DFQATT and CDR2 is SNEGSKA (reference sequence).

The CDR3 region has the DNA TGCGCCAGCAGCTTGGAGGGGGCTAGGACCTACAATGAGCAGTTCTTC. Encoded protein: CASSLEGARTYNEQFF. This rearrangement joins TRBV5-1 to TRBJ2-1, with 7 bases lining up with TRBD1. The length of the CDR3 is 16 residues. J was trimmed by 2 bases and V by 0 bases; bases with no gene match: 5. CDR1 and CDR2 from the germline V gene are SGHRS and YFSETQ.

This clonotype was seen many times. This rearrangement joins TRBV20-1 to TRBJ2-7, with 7 bases aligning to TRBD1. Germline values: CDR1 DFQATT, CDR2 SNEGSKA (reference sequence). The length of the CDR3 is 15 residues. After removal of 2 bases from V and 1 base from J, the junction contained 8 bases not matched to a gene. DNA for the CDR3: TGCAGTGCTAGACTCCCGGGACAGATTTCCTACGAGCAGTACTTC. Its translation is CSARLPGQISYEQYF.

The CDR3 sequence: CASELGRSPQYF. Written as DNA, the CDR3 is TGTGCCAGCGAATTAGGCAGGTCACCGCAGTACTTC. The rearrangement links TRBV3-1 to TRBJ2-5; no definite D call. The CDR3 loop spans 12 amino acids. Trimming left V 8 bases short and J 11 bases short, with 18 bases between. CDR1 is LGHDT, CDR2 YNNKEL, per germline (reference sequence).